This TCR beta chain came from a study of control samples from healthy donors and cancer patients. The data were produced by immunoSEQ multiplex PCR, yet TCRdb's version contains in-frame clones alone and is incomplete. Among roughly 120,000 clones, roughly 90% were seen once, and the ten largest hold approximately 8%. The origin of this receptor is a woman in her late teens or twenties in good health. Sequenced: blood.

The DNA of the CDR3 is TGTGCCAGCAGCTATAAGGGCGGCACTGAAGCTTTCTTT. This sequence encodes CASSYKGGTEAFF. J is TRBJ1-1 and V is TRBV12-3 or TRBV12-4; D is ambiguous. The CDR3 extends over 13 amino acids. The V end lost 6 bases, the J end lost 4 bases, and 12 bases lay between the germline ends.